These T cell receptor beta chains were read from a single sample in a study of T-cell reconstitution after alpha-beta-depleted transplantation in children. MiXCR was run by TCRdb on the PCR reads, yielding one entry per CDR3 protein. The sample includes approximately 150,000 distinct CDR3 sequences, 8.8% of them seen just once. The material sequenced was PBMCs, mostly from graft donor cells, taken 180 days after TCRalphabeta/CD19-depleted stem cell transplant. The receptor source for this set is a female patient aged 2-9 years who had a stem cell transplant for congenital amegakaryocytic thrombocytopenia, so the T cells may come from the graft donor. Each CDR3 is given with its conserved first and last residue. Each record gives: clone size, J gene, D gene, V gene, CDR3 protein, CDR3 DNA. The D gene is left open where the match is weak. Only some rows state a clone size, as once, few, many or a class for expanded clones.

abundance: many
j_gene: TRBJ2-3
d_gene: .
v_gene: TRBV20-1
CDR3aa: CSAPKGVADTHYF
CDR3nt: TGCAGTGCGCCGAAAGGAGTGGCAGATACGCATTATTTT

abundance: once
j_gene: TRBJ1-5
d_gene: TRBD1
v_gene: TRBV19
CDR3aa: CASSMQDRFNQPQHF
CDR3nt: TGTGCCAGTAGTATGCAGGACAGGTTCAATCAGCCCCAGCATTTT

abundance: many
j_gene: TRBJ1-3
d_gene: .
v_gene: TRBV18
CDR3aa: CASSLSREFSGNTIYF
CDR3nt: TGTGCCAGCTCACTTTCTAGGGAGTTCTCTGGAAACACCATATATTTT

abundance: .
j_gene: TRBJ1-1
d_gene: .
v_gene: TRBV20-1
CDR3aa: CSARDFGNTEAFF
CDR3nt: TGCAGTGCTAGAGATTTTGGGAACACTGAAGCTTTCTTT

abundance: .
j_gene: TRBJ2-1
d_gene: TRBD2
v_gene: TRBV29-1
CDR3aa: CSVEEGLTGGGDEQFF
CDR3nt: TGCAGCGTTGAAGAAGGGCTGACGGGGGGGGGAGATGAGCAGTTCTTC

abundance: many
j_gene: TRBJ2-1
d_gene: .
v_gene: TRBV12-3/TRBV12-4
CDR3aa: CASRNNEQFF
CDR3nt: TGTGCCAGCAGGAACAATGAGCAGTTCTTC

abundance: .
j_gene: TRBJ2-5
d_gene: TRBD2
v_gene: TRBV5-1
CDR3aa: CASAAGGPGETQYF
CDR3nt: TGCGCCAGCGCAGCGGGAGGGCCGGGGGAGACCCAGTACTTC

abundance: few
j_gene: TRBJ1-2
d_gene: .
v_gene: TRBV20-1
CDR3aa: CSAREGRGAYGYTF
CDR3nt: TGCAGTGCTAGAGAGGGCAGGGGAGCCTATGGCTACACCTTC

abundance: many
j_gene: TRBJ2-1
d_gene: TRBD2
v_gene: TRBV28
CDR3aa: CASSSLAGGYNEQFF
CDR3nt: TGTGCCAGCAGTTCCCTAGCGGGAGGGTACAATGAGCAGTTCTTC

abundance: many
j_gene: TRBJ2-7
d_gene: .
v_gene: TRBV13
CDR3aa: CASSQGRGYEQYF
CDR3nt: TGTGCCAGCAGCCAAGGACGGGGGTACGAGCAGTACTTC

abundance: many
j_gene: TRBJ1-4
d_gene: .
v_gene: TRBV5-1
CDR3aa: CASSPKQGFGGKLFF
CDR3nt: TGCGCCAGCAGCCCCAAACAGGGCTTCGGTGGCAAACTGTTTTTT

abundance: many
j_gene: TRBJ2-1
d_gene: .
v_gene: TRBV6-4
CDR3aa: CASSRDQGYNEQFF
CDR3nt: TGTGCCAGCAGTCGGGACCAAGGGTACAATGAGCAGTTCTTC

abundance: many
j_gene: TRBJ2-7
d_gene: TRBD2
v_gene: TRBV6-2/TRBV6-3
CDR3aa: CASSYSGTSGYEQYF
CDR3nt: TGTGCCAGCAGTTACTCTGGGACTAGCGGCTACGAGCAGTACTTC

abundance: few
j_gene: TRBJ2-2
d_gene: TRBD1
v_gene: TRBV7-9
CDR3aa: CASSSPAGGPTGELFF
CDR3nt: TGTGCCAGCAGCTCCCCGGCAGGGGGTCCCACCGGGGAGCTGTTTTTT

abundance: few
j_gene: TRBJ1-4
d_gene: .
v_gene: TRBV4-1
CDR3aa: CASSQVPERAREFF
CDR3nt: TGCGCCAGCAGCCAAGTCCCAGAACGGGCCCGGGAGTTTTTT

abundance: many
j_gene: TRBJ2-7
d_gene: TRBD2
v_gene: TRBV20-1
CDR3aa: CSSPGLGAYEQYF
CDR3nt: TGCAGTTCCCCGGGACTAGGCGCCTACGAGCAGTACTTC

abundance: many
j_gene: TRBJ2-2
d_gene: .
v_gene: TRBV28
CDR3aa: CASTQSGLNTGELFF
CDR3nt: TGTGCCAGCACCCAAAGCGGGTTGAACACCGGGGAGCTGTTTTTT

abundance: .
j_gene: TRBJ1-2
d_gene: .
v_gene: TRBV20-1
CDR3aa: CSAPSGNYGYTF
CDR3nt: TGCAGTGCACCTTCGGGTAACTATGGCTACACCTTC

abundance: many
j_gene: TRBJ1-2
d_gene: TRBD1
v_gene: TRBV10-3
CDR3aa: CAISIGTAGGYTF
CDR3nt: TGTGCCATCAGCATCGGGACAGCGGGCGGCTACACCTTC

abundance: few
j_gene: TRBJ1-1
d_gene: .
v_gene: TRBV28
CDR3aa: CASTSGRGKNTEAFF
CDR3nt: TGTGCCAGCACCTCGGGCAGAGGGAAAAACACTGAAGCTTTCTTT

abundance: .
j_gene: TRBJ2-7
d_gene: .
v_gene: TRBV5-1
CDR3aa: CASSLDLGEQYF
CDR3nt: TGCGCCAGCAGCTTGGATCTAGGAGAGCAGTACTTC

abundance: many
j_gene: TRBJ2-3
d_gene: TRBD2
v_gene: TRBV20-1
CDR3aa: CSAPGLAGGYTDTQYF
CDR3nt: TGCAGTGCTCCGGGACTAGCGGGAGGGTACACAGATACGCAGTATTTT

abundance: many
j_gene: TRBJ2-7
d_gene: TRBD2
v_gene: TRBV10-3
CDR3aa: CAISDLAGGNDYEQYF
CDR3nt: TGTGCCATCAGTGACCTAGCGGGAGGCAACGACTACGAGCAGTACTTC

abundance: .
j_gene: TRBJ2-1
d_gene: TRBD2
v_gene: TRBV4-2
CDR3aa: CASSQDLLAGDNEQFF
CDR3nt: TGTGCCAGCAGCCAAGATCTCCTAGCGGGAGACAATGAGCAGTTCTTC

abundance: many
j_gene: TRBJ1-2
d_gene: .
v_gene: TRBV28
CDR3aa: CASSGSPGNGYTF
CDR3nt: TGTGCCAGCAGTGGGAGCCCGGGGAATGGCTACACCTTC

abundance: few
j_gene: TRBJ1-5
d_gene: TRBD1
v_gene: TRBV20-1
CDR3aa: CSAHPGQGTLNQPQHF
CDR3nt: TGCAGTGCCCACCCGGGACAGGGAACCCTCAATCAGCCCCAGCATTTT

abundance: many
j_gene: TRBJ1-6
d_gene: .
v_gene: TRBV5-4
CDR3aa: CASSSRGSSYNSPLHF
CDR3nt: TGTGCCAGCAGCTCCCGAGGTAGCTCCTATAATTCACCCCTCCACTTT

abundance: .
j_gene: TRBJ2-1
d_gene: .
v_gene: TRBV4-2
CDR3aa: CASSQDYQGIDNEQFF
CDR3nt: TGTGCCAGCAGCCAAGATTACCAGGGGATTGACAATGAGCAGTTCTTC

abundance: many
j_gene: TRBJ1-1
d_gene: .
v_gene: TRBV18
CDR3aa: CASSPHEKAEAFF
CDR3nt: TGTGCCAGCTCTCCACACGAAAAAGCTGAAGCTTTCTTT

abundance: many
j_gene: TRBJ2-5
d_gene: .
v_gene: TRBV12-3/TRBV12-4
CDR3aa: CASSETRMETQYF
CDR3nt: TGTGCCAGCAGCGAGACTAGAATGGAGACCCAGTACTTC

abundance: .
j_gene: TRBJ2-7
d_gene: .
v_gene: TRBV6-5
CDR3aa: CASSYSPGTGFYEQYF
CDR3nt: TGTGCCAGCAGTTACTCCCCCGGGACTGGTTTCTACGAGCAGTACTTC

abundance: .
j_gene: TRBJ2-7
d_gene: .
v_gene: TRBV5-4
CDR3aa: CASSIRDGAWEQYF
CDR3nt: TGTGCCAGCAGCATCCGGGACGGAGCCTGGGAGCAGTACTTC

abundance: many
j_gene: TRBJ2-3
d_gene: .
v_gene: TRBV7-9
CDR3aa: CATPSDSATDTQYF
CDR3nt: TGTGCCACCCCATCGGATAGCGCCACAGATACGCAGTATTTT

abundance: .
j_gene: TRBJ2-3
d_gene: TRBD2
v_gene: TRBV20-1
CDR3aa: CSAAGTSGSSSTDTQYF
CDR3nt: TGCAGTGCCGCCGGGACTAGCGGGAGCTCTAGCACAGATACGCAGTATTTT

abundance: many
j_gene: TRBJ2-1
d_gene: TRBD2
v_gene: TRBV5-1
CDR3aa: CASSLALAGNEQFF
CDR3nt: TGCGCCAGCAGCTTGGCCCTAGCGGGCAATGAGCAGTTCTTC

abundance: many
j_gene: TRBJ2-1
d_gene: TRBD2
v_gene: TRBV12-3/TRBV12-4
CDR3aa: CASSYPWGLAGDNEQFF
CDR3nt: TGTGCCAGCAGCTACCCCTGGGGGCTAGCGGGGGACAATGAGCAGTTCTTC

abundance: many
j_gene: TRBJ1-2
d_gene: .
v_gene: TRBV5-5
CDR3aa: CASSLAQGREHYGYTF
CDR3nt: TGTGCCAGCAGCTTGGCACAGGGACGCGAGCACTATGGCTACACCTTC

abundance: many
j_gene: TRBJ2-7
d_gene: .
v_gene: TRBV7-2
CDR3aa: CASSWDFSYEQYF
CDR3nt: TGTGCCAGCAGCTGGGACTTCTCCTACGAGCAGTACTTC

abundance: many
j_gene: TRBJ2-3
d_gene: .
v_gene: TRBV7-2
CDR3aa: CASSLGGHTDTQYF
CDR3nt: TGTGCCAGCAGCTTAGGGGGTCACACAGATACGCAGTATTTT

abundance: many
j_gene: TRBJ2-7
d_gene: .
v_gene: TRBV6-1
CDR3aa: CASSSQTGSYEQYF
CDR3nt: TGTGCCAGCAGCTCGCAGACAGGCTCCTACGAGCAGTACTTC

abundance: many
j_gene: TRBJ2-7
d_gene: TRBD1
v_gene: TRBV12-3/TRBV12-4
CDR3aa: CASSWTGIVDEQYF
CDR3nt: TGTGCCAGCAGTTGGACAGGGATAGTCGACGAGCAGTACTTC

abundance: few
j_gene: TRBJ2-2
d_gene: .
v_gene: TRBV12-3/TRBV12-4
CDR3aa: CASSYLGELFF
CDR3nt: TGTGCCAGCAGTTATCTCGGGGAGCTGTTTTTT

abundance: few
j_gene: TRBJ2-7
d_gene: .
v_gene: TRBV3-1
CDR3aa: CASSQVTHSYEQYF
CDR3nt: TGTGCCAGCAGCCAAGTAACGCACTCCTACGAGCAGTACTTC

abundance: few
j_gene: TRBJ1-4
d_gene: .
v_gene: TRBV4-1
CDR3aa: CASSLLPNEKLFF
CDR3nt: TGCGCCAGCAGCCTCCTTCCTAATGAAAAACTGTTTTTT

abundance: few
j_gene: TRBJ2-1
d_gene: TRBD1
v_gene: TRBV7-9
CDR3aa: CASSPGQGVHNEQFF
CDR3nt: TGTGCCAGCAGCCCCGGACAGGGGGTCCACAATGAGCAGTTCTTC

abundance: .
j_gene: TRBJ2-4
d_gene: .
v_gene: TRBV24-1
CDR3aa: CATSDPGHLRSKNIQYF
CDR3nt: TGTGCCACCAGTGATCCCGGACACCTTCGAAGCAAAAACATTCAGTACTTC

abundance: few
j_gene: TRBJ1-2
d_gene: .
v_gene: TRBV30
CDR3aa: CAWSVRRSPTLGGYTF
CDR3nt: TGTGCCTGGAGTGTAAGACGGTCTCCGACGCTCGGGGGCTACACCTTC

abundance: many
j_gene: TRBJ1-2
d_gene: .
v_gene: TRBV6-2/TRBV6-3
CDR3aa: CASSYRGSGYTF
CDR3nt: TGTGCCAGCAGTTACAGGGGGAGCGGCTACACCTTC